What follows are 9 T cell receptor beta chains derived from one specimen sequenced in a study of T cells in Graves' hyperthyroidism and ophthalmopathy. RNA transcripts yielded amplified TCR beta CDR3 regions. A set of HTBI primers served as the primers for a first-round RT-PCR of the TCR CDR3. TCRdb re-derived calls from the multiplex PCR reads in MiXCR, one entry per CDR3 protein. The sample lists approximately 380,000 distinct CDR3 sequences, around an eighth occurring once. Sequencing used blood. These receptors were collected from a man aged 50 to 60 with Graves' ophthalmopathy.

This clonotype was found a few times. The chain links TRBV28 to TRBJ2-7; D is perhaps TRBD2 (6 bases). Per the germline V gene, CDR1 is MDHEN and CDR2 is SYDVKM. Trimming left V 10 bases short and J 6 bases short, with 13 bases between. The CDR3 sequence is 11 residues long. CDR3 DNA sequence: TGTGCCATTCGGGAGAATGGCGAGCAGTACTTC. Protein product: CAIRENGEQYF.

The CDR3 spells CASSLWGQKDSYPRETQYF. The CDR3 DNA is TGTGCCAGCAGTTTATGGGGTCAGAAGGACAGTTACCCCCGAGAGACCCAGTACTTC. V is TRBV27 and J is TRBJ2-5, with D perhaps matching TRBD1 (6 bases). V lost 1 base and J lost 4, with 25 bases in between. The CDR3 totals 19 residues. Germline CDR1 MNHEY, CDR2 SMNVEV (reference sequence).

This clonotype was counted only a few times. The chain is built from TRBV20-1 and TRBJ1-6; 7 nucleotides agree with TRBD1. Germline V gene data show CDR1 as DFQATT and CDR2 as SNEGSKA (reference sequence). CDR3 length equals 14 residues. The V segment lost 5 bases and the J segment 10 bases; nucleotides outside the gene matches: 11. The CDR3 region is CSAATGAGGSPLHF. The CDR3 bases are TGCAGTGCTGCTACAGGGGCGGGCGGGTCACCCCTCCACTTT.

DNA for the CDR3: TGTGCCAGCAGGAAAACTAGCGGGAGGGCTTACGAGCAGTACTTC. Protein: CASRKTSGRAYEQYF. J is TRBJ2-7 and V is TRBV27; 13 bases agree with TRBD2. CDR3 length: 15 amino acids. V was pared by 6 bases and J by 4 bases, with 6 bases of the junction left unmatched. Germline V gene sequence: CDR1 MNHEY, CDR2 SMNVEV (reference sequence).

This clonotype showed up many times. The V and J genes are TRBV3-1 and TRBJ2-3; TRBD2 matches at 8 bases. Losses at the gene ends were 4 bases for V and 4 bases for J; bases not matched to a gene: 7. The CDR3 spans 15 residues. Germline loops: CDR1 LGHDT, CDR2 YNNKEL (reference sequence). The CDR3 loop is CASSPRSGRADTQYF. CDR3 bases: TGTGCCAGCAGCCCCCGCAGCGGGAGAGCAGATACGCAGTATTTT.

This clonotype was seen more than once but under ten times. The V and J genes are TRBV4-2 and TRBJ2-3, with TRBD2 identical over 8 bases. The J segment lost 2 bases and the V segment lost 0 bases, leaving 7 bases of the junction unmatched. The CDR3 extends over 17 amino acids. Germline CDR1 LGHNA, CDR2 YNFKEQ. The CDR3 DNA sequence: TGTGCCAGCAGCCAAGATGGCGGGAGGCCTCACACAGATACGCAGTATTTT. This encodes CASSQDGGRPHTDTQYF.

Here the CDR3 DNA reads TGTGCCAGCAGCGTAGCCCTAGCGGGAAACACCGGGGAGCTGTTTTTT. It yields the protein CASSVALAGNTGELFF. This rearrangement joins TRBV9 to TRBJ2-2; 9 bases map to TRBD2. Germline lookup yields CDR1 SGDLS and CDR2 YYNGEE. This CDR3 is built from 16 residues. With V trimmed by 0 bases and J by 2 bases, 2 bases remained unmatched.

Many counts were recorded for this clonotype. The CDR3: CASSQGTSGSYPYEQYF. The CDR3 DNA reads TGTGCCAGCAGCCAAGGGACTAGCGGGAGCTATCCCTACGAGCAGTACTTC. The V and J genes are TRBV3-1 and TRBJ2-7, with 13 bases aligning to TRBD2. The CDR3 runs 17 residues. V shed 1 base and J 2 bases; nucleotides not matched to a gene: 5. Germline V lookup: CDR1 LGHDT, CDR2 YNNKEL (reference sequence).

There are many counts of this clonotype. The rearrangement joins TRBV29-1 to TRBJ2-3; 10 bases are shared with TRBD2. With V trimmed by 2 bases and J by 6 bases, 11 bases remained unmatched. Germline-derived CDR1 and CDR2 are SQVTM and ANQGSEA. CDR3 length equals 16 residues. The CDR3 sequence: CSVELLAGAPGDTQYF. Here the CDR3 DNA reads TGCAGCGTTGAATTGCTAGCGGGAGCCCCAGGGGATACGCAGTATTTT.